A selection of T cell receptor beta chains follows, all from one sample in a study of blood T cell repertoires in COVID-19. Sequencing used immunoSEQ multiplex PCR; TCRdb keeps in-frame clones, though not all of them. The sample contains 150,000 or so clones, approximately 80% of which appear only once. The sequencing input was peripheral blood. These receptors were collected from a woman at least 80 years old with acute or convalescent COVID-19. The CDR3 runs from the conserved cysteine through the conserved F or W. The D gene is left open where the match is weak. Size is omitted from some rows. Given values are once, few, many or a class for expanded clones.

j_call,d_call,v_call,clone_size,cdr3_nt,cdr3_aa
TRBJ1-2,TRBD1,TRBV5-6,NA,TGTGCCAGCAGCAGGGACAGCGGCTATGGCTACACCTTC,CASSRDSGYGYTF
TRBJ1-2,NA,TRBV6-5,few,TGTGCCAGCAGTTACGGCCCCAGGGGACCCAACTATGGCTACACCTTC,CASSYGPRGPNYGYTF
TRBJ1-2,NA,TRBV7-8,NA,TGTGCCAGCAGCTTAGTGTTTACAGGGCCGAGCTATGGCTACACCTTC,CASSLVFTGPSYGYTF
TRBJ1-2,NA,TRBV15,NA,TGTGCCACCAGCTCACAGGGTGATGGCTACACCTTC,CATSSQGDGYTF
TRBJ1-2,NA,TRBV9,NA,TGTGCCAGCAGCGTAGGACAGGACAATGGCTACACCTTC,CASSVGQDNGYTF
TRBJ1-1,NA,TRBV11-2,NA,TGTGCCAGCAGCTTAGGGCTGTGGGGACTTGGAGCTTTCTTT,CASSLGLWGLGAFF
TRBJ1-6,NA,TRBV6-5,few,TGTGCCAGCAGTCCTCCTGCGGGGCGGGGATCCCTCCACTTT,CASSPPAGRGSLHF
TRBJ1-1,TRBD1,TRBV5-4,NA,TGTGCCAGCAGCTCCGGACGGGACAGGGGACTCACTGAAGCTTTCTTT,CASSSGRDRGLTEAFF
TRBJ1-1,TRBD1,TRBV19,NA,TGTGCCAGTAGTACCTGGACAGGGACGGCTTTCTTT,CASSTWTGTAFF
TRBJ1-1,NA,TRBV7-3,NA,TGTGCCAGCAGCTTACAGGGGTCAAGCGCTGAAGCTTTCTTT,CASSLQGSSAEAFF
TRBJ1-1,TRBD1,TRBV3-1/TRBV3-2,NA,TGTGCCAGCAGTCACCTATACAGGGGTGAAGCTTTCTTT,CASSHLYRGEAFF
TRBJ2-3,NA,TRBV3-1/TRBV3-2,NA,TGTGCCAGCAGCCAAGATAGGCGGACTACTAGCACAGATACGCAGTATTTT,CASSQDRRTTSTDTQYF
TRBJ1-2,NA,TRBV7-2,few,TGTGCCAGCAGCTTGCAGGGCCCAAATAACTATGGCTACACCTTC,CASSLQGPNNYGYTF
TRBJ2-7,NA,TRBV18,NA,TGTGCCAGCTCACCCAGGAACAGGGACATCTATGTGCAGTACTTC,CASSPRNRDIYVQYF
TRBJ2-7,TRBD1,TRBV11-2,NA,TGTGCCAGCAGCGCCGGACAGGTCAACTACGAGCAGTACTTC,CASSAGQVNYEQYF
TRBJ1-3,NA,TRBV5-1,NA,TGCGCCAGCAGCCCCGTTGCAGTAACTGGAAACACCATATATTTT,CASSPVAVTGNTIYF
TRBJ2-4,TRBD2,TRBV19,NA,TGTGCCAGTAGTATTGGGGGGGGTCTAGCCAAAAACATTCAGTACTTC,CASSIGGGLAKNIQYF
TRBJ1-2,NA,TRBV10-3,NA,TGTGCCTCCGGGGCTACAGCGGGGGGCTACACCTTC,CASGATAGGYTF
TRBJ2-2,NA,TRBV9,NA,TGTGCCAGCAGCGTAGTCGGTAGCGGCAACACCGGGGAGCTGTTTTTT,CASSVVGSGNTGELFF
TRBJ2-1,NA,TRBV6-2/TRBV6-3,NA,TGTGCCAGCAGTTATCGGGTCCATGAGCAGTTCTTC,CASSYRVHEQFF
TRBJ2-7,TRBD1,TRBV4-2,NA,TGTGCCAGCAGCCAACCCGGGACAGGTGCCTACGAGCAGTACTTC,CASSQPGTGAYEQYF
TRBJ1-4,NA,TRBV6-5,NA,TGTGCCAGCTGCCGGGAGAGAGATGAAAAACTGTTTTTT,CASCRERDEKLFF
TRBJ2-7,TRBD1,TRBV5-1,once,TGCGCCAGCAGCCCAACCGGGACAGGGGTTTACGAGCAGTACTTC,CASSPTGTGVYEQYF
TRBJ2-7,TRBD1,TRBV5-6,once,TGTGCCAGCAGCGCCCGGGACAGGGGGCTATACGAGCAGTACTTC,CASSARDRGLYEQYF
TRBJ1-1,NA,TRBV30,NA,TGTGCCTGGAGTGTACTGGGGGGCACTGAAGCTTTCTTT,CAWSVLGGTEAFF
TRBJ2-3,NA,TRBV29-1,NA,TGCAGCGTCCGCTTTAGGGCTGGGAGTATAAACACAGATACGCAGTATTTT,CSVRFRAGSINTDTQYF
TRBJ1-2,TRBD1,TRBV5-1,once,TGCGCCAGCAGCTTCCCGCGGACAGGGGGCGCGAGGAACTATGGCTACACCTTC,CASSFPRTGGARNYGYTF
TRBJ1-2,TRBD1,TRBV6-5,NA,TGTGCCAGCAAGGGGACAGGACCCAACTATGGCTACACCTTC,CASKGTGPNYGYTF